The 11 T cell receptor beta chains reported below all come from one sample, sequenced in a study of identical twins. MiXCR was run by TCRdb on the 5' RACE reads, yielding one entry per CDR3 protein. The sample consists of about 530,000 distinct CDR3 sequences, about a fifth of them appearing once. The same sample was also studied in work on yellow fever vaccine responses in identical twins.

Sequenced input: CD4+ T cells sorted from blood. These receptors came from a woman in her late teens or twenties in good health.

The chain is built from TRBV20-1 and TRBJ2-1, with D possibly being TRBD1 or TRBD2 (6 bases each). This CDR3 has 15 residues. Trimming left V 6 bases short and J 0 bases short, with 15 bases between. CDR1 is DFQATT, CDR2 SNEGSKA, per germline (reference sequence). The CDR3 sequence: CSAKGGPSSYNEQFF. The CDR3 DNA is TGCAGTGCCAAGGGGGGCCCCAGCTCCTACAATGAGCAGTTCTTC.

The rearrangement links TRBV7-8 to TRBJ2-3; 14 nucleotides match TRBD2. Trimming at V came to 0 bases and at J to 10 bases, leaving 3 bases not matched to a gene. The CDR3 length is 15 residues. Germline V gene sequence: CDR1 SGHVS, CDR2 FQNEAQ. CDR3 nucleotide sequence: TGTGCCAGCAGCTTAGCGACTAGCGGGAGGGTCGCGCAGTATTTT. Translation: CASSLATSGRVAQYF.

This clonotype was seen a handful of times. V and J are TRBV12-3 or TRBV12-4 and TRBJ2-1; D ambiguous. Trimming removed 3 bases from V and 9 bases from J, with 15 bases in between. The CDR3 totals 14 residues. CDR3 nucleotide sequence: TGTGCCAGCAGTTTTAGGACCACCTTCGGTGAGCAGTTCTTC. Amino acid sequence: CASSFRTTFGEQFF.

In this sample, this clonotype turned up a few times. The J gene is TRBJ1-2, the V gene TRBV5-1, with TRBD1 identical over 9 bases. CDR1 is SGHRS and CDR2 is YFSETQ in the germline V gene. The CDR3 totals 16 residues. Losses at the gene ends were 5 bases for V and 4 bases for J; bases not matched to a gene: 12. The CDR3 sequence is CASSLGQGPRSYGYTF. For the CDR3, the DNA is TGCGCCAGCAGTCTGGGACAGGGCCCAAGGAGCTATGGCTACACCTTC.

Only a few counts were recorded for this clonotype. The chain links TRBV24-1 to TRBJ2-1; D is tentatively TRBD1 or TRBD2 (5 bases each). This CDR3 has 16 amino acids. The V gene lost 3 bases and the J gene lost 2 bases, with 13 bases spanning the gap. CDR1 is KGHDR, CDR2 SFDVKD, per germline. The CDR3 is CATSDQALGAYNEQFF. The CDR3 nucleotides read TGTGCCACCAGTGATCAAGCCCTGGGGGCCTACAATGAGCAGTTCTTC.

A single count supports this clonotype. The chain is built from TRBV7-2 and TRBJ2-1, with TRBD2 matching 10 bases. Germline loops: CDR1 SGHTA, CDR2 FQGNSA. The V segment lost 0 bases and the J segment 3 bases; nucleotides outside the gene matches: 5. This CDR3 spans 17 amino acids. CDR3 sequence reads: CASSLAPSGSGYNEQFF. The CDR3 nucleotides read TGTGCCAGCAGCTTAGCCCCTAGCGGGAGTGGCTACAATGAGCAGTTCTTC.

Concerning this clonotype itself: Compared with germline, one end of the junction differs, possibly owing to a read error. The V and J genes are TRBV10-2 and TRBJ2-1; 9 bases map to TRBD2. The CDR3 consists of 22 residues. Germline V gene sequence: CDR1 WSHSY, CDR2 SAAADI. The CDR3 DNA sequence: TGTGCCAGCAGTCCCCAAATGGGGGGTGGTCTCGCGGGAGGGCCCCGGAACAATGAGCAGTTCTTC. This sequence encodes CASSPQMGGGLAGGPRNNEQFF.

The rearrangement joins TRBV20-1 to TRBJ2-1; perhaps TRBD2 as D (5 bases). From germline, CDR1 is DFQATT and CDR2 SNEGSKA (reference sequence). V was shortened by 0 bases and J by 4 bases, with 16 bases between the two germline ends. This CDR3 is 16 amino acids long. The CDR3 region is CSARDPPGKGYNEQFF. CDR3 DNA sequence: TGCAGTGCTAGAGATCCCCCGGGGAAGGGATACAATGAGCAGTTCTTC.

The chain recombines TRBV5-1 with TRBJ2-5, with TRBD1 identical over 10 bases. The CDR3 totals 14 residues. Per the germline V gene, CDR1 is SGHRS and CDR2 is YFSETQ. After removal of 4 bases from V and 4 bases from J, the junction contained 4 bases not matched to a gene. CDR3 sequence: CASSRDRGGETQYF. The CDR3 coding sequence is TGCGCCAGCAGCCGGGACAGGGGCGGAGAGACCCAGTACTTC. Filled out from reference TRBV5-1 and TRBJ2-5, the complete variable domain reads KAGVTQTPRYLIKTRGQQVTLSCSPISGHRSVSWYQQTPGQGLQFLFEYFSETQRNKGNFPGRFSGRQFSNSRSEMNVSTLELGDSALYLCASSRDRGGETQYFGPGTRLLVL.

V usage is TRBV6-1 and J usage is TRBJ2-1; 10 bases fit TRBD2. Looked up from germline, CDR1 is MNHNS and CDR2 is SASEGT. The CDR3 covers 18 residues. The trim removed 8 bases at V and 0 bases at J, leaving 13 bases unmatched. The CDR3 bases are TGTGCCAGCTATGGAGCTAGCGGGGGCCTGAGCTCCTACAATGAGCAGTTCTTC. It codes for CASYGASGGLSSYNEQFF.

The chain joins TRBV9 to TRBJ2-7; D perhaps matches TRBD2 (6 bases). The germline V gene encodes CDR1 SGDLS and CDR2 YYNGEE. V was pared by 4 bases and J by 0 bases, with 17 bases between. The CDR3 is 16 amino acids. The CDR3: CASSPQAGLSSYEQYF. CDR3 coding DNA: TGTGCCAGCAGCCCCCAAGCGGGCCTGAGCTCCTACGAGCAGTACTTC.